Following are 17 T cell receptor beta chains from one sample sequenced in a study of CD8+ T cells in alopecia areata. Once RNA had been extracted, it was reverse transcribed into cDNA to act as the sequencing template. Libraries were prepared by immunoSEQ multiplex PCR; TCRdb keeps only in-frame clonotypes and omits some of them. The sample lists 11,000 or so clones, 60% to 65% occurring once. Collected material from alopecia areata patients comprised lesional scalp punch biopsies and peripheral blood. The sample comprised skin. These receptors were collected from a human donor with alopecia areata.

This chain links TRBV10-3 with TRBJ2-2; 11 nucleotides match TRBD2. Germline values: CDR1 ENHRY, CDR2 SYGVKD. V lost 7 bases to trimming and J lost 4 bases; unmatched junction nucleotides: 11. The CDR3 length is 17 residues. The CDR3: CAINFDASGRPTGELFF. The CDR3 DNA reads TGTGCCATCAACTTCGATGCTAGCGGGAGGCCCACCGGGGAGCTGTTTTTT.

The V call is TRBV30, the J call TRBJ1-1; D may be TRBD1 (5 bases). The V gene lost 5 bases and the J gene lost 5 bases, with 15 bases spanning the gap. The CDR3 length is 13 residues. The germline V gene has CDR1 GTSNPN and CDR2 SVGIG (reference sequence). The CDR3 DNA sequence: TGTGCCTGGGACCGAAGGGGAAATACTGAAGCTTTCTTT. Its protein product is CAWDRRGNTEAFF.

The V gene is TRBV18, the J gene TRBJ2-7; D is unclear. Deletions cut 5 bases from V and 1 base from J, with 6 bases between. CDR1 and CDR2 (germline): KGHSH, LQKENI. The CDR3 sequence is 12 residues long. Here the CDR3 reads CASSSPSYEQYF. The CDR3 bases are TGTGCCAGCTCATCCCCATCCTACGAGCAGTACTTC.

The V gene is TRBV5-4, the J gene TRBJ2-5, with D maybe TRBD2 (6 bases). V dropped 1 base and J dropped 1 base, with 14 bases sitting between them. The CDR3 loop spans 16 amino acids. The germline V gene has CDR1 SGHNT and CDR2 YYREEE (reference sequence). This CDR3 is CASSLLGGALQETQYF. The CDR3 region has the DNA TGTGCCAGCAGCTTGTTGGGCGGGGCCCTCCAAGAGACCCAGTACTTC.

The V and J genes are TRBV11-2 and TRBJ1-1; TRBD1 matches at 7 bases. The junction had 3 bases not matched to a gene; V was cut back by 0 bases and J by 5 bases. This CDR3 has 14 residues. Germline CDR1 SGHAT, CDR2 FQNNGV. Written as DNA, the CDR3 is TGTGCCAGCAGCTTAGAACAGGGGTGGACTGAAGCTTTCTTT. The encoded protein is CASSLEQGWTEAFF.

The rearrangement uses TRBV28 and TRBJ1-2; TRBD1 is a possible D gene (5 bases). The CDR3 covers 13 residues. Germline V lookup: CDR1 MDHEN, CDR2 SYDVKM. Between the trimmed V and J ends, which lost 5 bases and 4 bases, there was a span of 11 bases. CDR3 region: CASSPGPPYGYTF. The CDR3 bases are TGTGCCAGCAGTCCAGGGCCGCCCTATGGCTACACCTTC.

V usage is TRBV7-9 and J usage is TRBJ2-5; 7 bases fit TRBD1. The V gene's germline CDR1 is SEHNR and CDR2 FQNEAQ (reference sequence). CDR3 length equals 16 residues. Trimming removed 2 bases from V and 2 bases from J; junction bases left unmatched: 8. CDR3 bases: TGTGCCAGCAGCTTAAAGAAAGGGACAGCTCAAGAGACCCAGTACTTC. Its translation: CASSLKKGTAQETQYF.

This clone was counted between two and nine times. This chain uses TRBV7-2 with TRBJ2-1, with a weak D call TRBD2 (5 bases). From germline, CDR1 is SGHTA and CDR2 FQGNSA. Trimming removed 2 bases from V and 9 bases from J, with 8 bases in between. This CDR3 is 12 amino acids long. CDR3 in DNA: TGTGCCAGCAGCTTAAGTGGACTTGAGCAGTTCTTC. It yields the protein CASSLSGLEQFF.

The V gene is TRBV4-3, the J gene TRBJ2-1; 8 nucleotides match TRBD2. Looked up from germline, CDR1 is LGHNA and CDR2 is YSLEER. The V segment lost 0 bases and the J segment 0 bases; nucleotides outside the gene matches: 1. The CDR3 has 16 residues. In nucleotides, the CDR3 is TGCGCCAGCAGCCAAGATGCGGGAGGCTCCTACAATGAGCAGTTCTTC. Translated: CASSQDAGGSYNEQFF.

CDR3 loop: CASSPGEEQFF. CDR3 DNA: TGTGCCAGCAGCCCCGGAGAGGAGCAGTTCTTC. The V call is TRBV5-6, the J call TRBJ2-1; no clear D. Germline V gives CDR1 SGHDT, CDR2 YYEEEE. This CDR3 is 11 amino acids long. V dropped 4 bases and J dropped 10 bases, with 9 bases sitting between them. Filled out from reference TRBV5-6 and TRBJ2-1, the complete variable domain reads DAGVTQSPTHLIKTRGQQVTLRCSPKSGHDTVSWYQQALGQGPQFIFQYYEEEERQRGNFPDRFSGHQFPNYSSELNVNALLLGDSALYLCASSPGEEQFFGPGTRLTVL.

About this clone itself: Other nucleotide sequences in the sample specify the same CDR3. This chain uses TRBV10-2 with TRBJ2-5, with a tentative D call TRBD2 (5 bases). The CDR3 sequence is 15 residues long. V was pared by 2 bases and J by 2 bases, with 12 bases between. Germline CDR1 WSHSY, CDR2 SAAADI. The DNA of the CDR3 is TGCGCCAGCAGTGAGACCTCGGGGAATCAAGAGACCCAGTACTTC. It codes for CASSETSGNQETQYF.

This chain uses TRBV5-1 with TRBJ2-7; D perhaps matches TRBD1 (7 bases). Looked up from germline, CDR1 is SGHRS and CDR2 is YFSETQ. Trimming left V 3 bases short and J 5 bases short, with 18 bases between. The CDR3 sequence is 15 residues long. The CDR3 DNA reads as TGCGCCAGCAGCTGGGTTCTGACAGGGAGGCACGAGCAGTACTTC. Its translation is CASSWVLTGRHEQYF.

As for this clone: At the DNA level, this CDR3 is encoded by other sequences in the same sample as well. The V call is TRBV27, the J call TRBJ2-1; perhaps D is TRBD1 or TRBD2 (6 bases each). The V gene lost 6 bases and the J gene lost 6 bases, with 21 bases spanning the gap. Germline-derived CDR1 and CDR2 are MNHEY and SMNVEV (reference sequence). The CDR3 totals 16 residues. The CDR3 spells CASSSPWGDKPNEQFF. DNA for the CDR3: TGTGCCAGCAGCTCCCCTTGGGGGGACAAACCCAATGAGCAGTTCTTC.

The genes are TRBV6-5 and TRBJ2-7; D remains ambiguous. The germline V gene encodes CDR1 MNHEY and CDR2 SVGAGI. The CDR3 is 13 amino acids. V lost 4 bases and J 3 bases, leaving 10 bases between the germline ends. Here the CDR3 reads CASSLNPGYEQYF. The CDR3 DNA reads as TGTGCCAGCAGTTTGAATCCGGGCTACGAGCAGTACTTC.

V usage is TRBV29-1 and J usage is TRBJ2-7, with D hard to call. CDR3 length: 11 residues. Germline lookup yields CDR1 SQVTM and CDR2 ANQGSEA. The V gene lost 7 bases and the J gene lost 6 bases, with 13 bases spanning the gap. The CDR3: CSAREVGEQYF. The DNA of the CDR3 is TGCAGCGCAAGGGAAGTCGGCGAGCAGTACTTC.

The rearrangement joins TRBV27 to TRBJ2-3; 7 positions agree with TRBD2. V was pared by 5 bases and J by 10 bases, with 9 bases of the junction left unmatched. The CDR3 has 13 amino acids. Germline V CDR1 and CDR2: MNHEY, SMNVEV (reference sequence). The CDR3 is CASSPLGRGSQYF. CDR3 nucleotide sequence: TGTGCCAGCAGTCCCCTCGGGCGGGGGTCGCAGTATTTT.

The chain employs TRBV5-1 and TRBJ1-1; D unclear. Germline lookup yields CDR1 SGHRS and CDR2 YFSETQ. V was pared by 5 bases and J by 3 bases, with 17 bases between. There are 15 residues in the CDR3. The CDR3, as DNA: TGCGCCAGCAGACAAGCCGGTACGTTGGACACTGAAGCTTTCTTT. Translated, it gives CASRQAGTLDTEAFF.